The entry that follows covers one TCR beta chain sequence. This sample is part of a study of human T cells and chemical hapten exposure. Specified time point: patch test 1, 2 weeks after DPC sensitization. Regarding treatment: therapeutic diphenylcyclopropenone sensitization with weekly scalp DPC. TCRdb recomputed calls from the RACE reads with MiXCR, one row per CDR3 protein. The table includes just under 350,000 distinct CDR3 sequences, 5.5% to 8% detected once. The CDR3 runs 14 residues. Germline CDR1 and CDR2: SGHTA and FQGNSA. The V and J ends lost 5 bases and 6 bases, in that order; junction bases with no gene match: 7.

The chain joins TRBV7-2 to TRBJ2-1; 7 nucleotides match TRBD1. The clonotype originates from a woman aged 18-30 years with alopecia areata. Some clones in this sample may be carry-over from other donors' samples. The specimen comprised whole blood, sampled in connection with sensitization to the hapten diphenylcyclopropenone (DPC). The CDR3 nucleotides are TGTGCCAGCAGCCCGCAGGGACAGCCCAATGAGCAGTTCTTC. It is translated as CASSPQGQPNEQFF.